This TCR beta chain was captured in a study of regulatory T cells in long-lasting Graves disease. Arm-PCR of CDR3 regions and iRepertoire HTBI primers were the basis on which TCR beta libraries were built. Each CDR3 protein is one row after TCRdb ran MiXCR on the multiplex PCR reads. Altogether a few hundred thousand distinct CDR3 sequences are present, approximately 13% being singletons, with the ten largest covering roughly 10%. CDR3 length: 13 residues. This clonotype was seen ten or more times. As yet, its antigen is unknown. At one boundary the junction diverges from the germline segment, which might be a read error. Study outcomes and limitations: Repertoires from persistent disease leaned toward TRBV28, TRBJ1-2 and TRBJ2-5.

Time point: newly diagnosed GD, antithyroid drugs for less than 3 months. The TCR library was made from RNA extracted from PBMCs. American Thyroid Association guidelines were used to diagnose Graves' disease. These data were likewise used in another study, on T cells in Graves' hyperthyroidism and ophthalmopathy. That paper adds: The primer set for the first-round RT-PCR of the TCR CDR3 was HTBI. Ophthalmopathy onset followed model prediction by a median roughly 6 months.

The V call is TRBV12-3 or TRBV12-4, the J call TRBJ2-7; D perhaps matches TRBD2 (6 bases). Sequencing was performed on peripheral blood mononuclear cells (PBMCs), taken at new diagnosis, from a patient treated with antithyroid drugs. The receptor was isolated from a man under 40 with Graves disease. The chain's CDR3 is CASSLGTDYEQYF. The DNA of the CDR3 is TGTGCCAGCAGCTTAGGGACTGACTACGAGCAGTACTTC.